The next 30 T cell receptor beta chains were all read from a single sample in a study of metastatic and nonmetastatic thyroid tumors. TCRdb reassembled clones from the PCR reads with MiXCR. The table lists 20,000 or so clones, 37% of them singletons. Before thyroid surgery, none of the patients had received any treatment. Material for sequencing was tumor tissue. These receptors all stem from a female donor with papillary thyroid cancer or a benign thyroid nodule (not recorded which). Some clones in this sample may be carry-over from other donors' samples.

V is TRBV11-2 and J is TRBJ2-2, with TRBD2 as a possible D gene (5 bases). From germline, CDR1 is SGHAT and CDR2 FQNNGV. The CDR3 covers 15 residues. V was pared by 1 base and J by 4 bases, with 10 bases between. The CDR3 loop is CASSLVGRGTGELFF. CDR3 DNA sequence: TGTGCCAGCAGCTTAGTCGGTCGGGGCACCGGGGAGCTGTTTTTT.

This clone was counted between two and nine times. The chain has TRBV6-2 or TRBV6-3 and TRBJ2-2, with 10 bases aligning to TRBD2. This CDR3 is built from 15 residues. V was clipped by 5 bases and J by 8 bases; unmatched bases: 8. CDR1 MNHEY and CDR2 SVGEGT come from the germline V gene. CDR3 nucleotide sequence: TGTGCCAGCAGTATTCTAGCGGGAGTTGCTGGGGAGCTGTTTTTT. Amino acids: CASSILAGVAGELFF.

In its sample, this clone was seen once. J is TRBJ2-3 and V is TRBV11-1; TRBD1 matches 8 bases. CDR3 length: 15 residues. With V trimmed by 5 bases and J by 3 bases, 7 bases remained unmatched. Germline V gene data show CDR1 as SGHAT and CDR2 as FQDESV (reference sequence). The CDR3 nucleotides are TGTGCCAGCAGCATTAGCAGGGGGCAGACAGATACGCAGTATTTT. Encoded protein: CASSISRGQTDTQYF.

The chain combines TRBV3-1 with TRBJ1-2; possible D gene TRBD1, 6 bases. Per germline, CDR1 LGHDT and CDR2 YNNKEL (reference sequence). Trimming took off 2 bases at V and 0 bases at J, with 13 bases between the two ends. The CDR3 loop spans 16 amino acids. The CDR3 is CASSQTGTPANYGYTF. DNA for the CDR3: TGTGCCAGCAGCCAAACCGGGACACCCGCTAACTATGGCTACACCTTC.

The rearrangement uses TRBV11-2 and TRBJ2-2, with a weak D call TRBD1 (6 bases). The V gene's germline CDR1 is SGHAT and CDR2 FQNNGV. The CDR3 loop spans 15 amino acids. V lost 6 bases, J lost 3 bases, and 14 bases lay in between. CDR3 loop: CASRWTDLDTGELFF. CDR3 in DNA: TGTGCCAGCAGGTGGACAGATCTCGACACCGGGGAGCTGTTTTTT.

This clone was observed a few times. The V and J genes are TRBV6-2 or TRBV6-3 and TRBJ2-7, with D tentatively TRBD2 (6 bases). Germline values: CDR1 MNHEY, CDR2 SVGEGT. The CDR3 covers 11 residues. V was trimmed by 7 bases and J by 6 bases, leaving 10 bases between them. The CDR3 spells CASTLGGEQYF. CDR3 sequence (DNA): TGTGCCAGCACCCTGGGGGGCGAGCAGTACTTC.

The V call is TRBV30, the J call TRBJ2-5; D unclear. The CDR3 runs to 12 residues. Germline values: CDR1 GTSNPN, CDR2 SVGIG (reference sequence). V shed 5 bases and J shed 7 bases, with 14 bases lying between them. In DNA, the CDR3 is TGTGCCTGGGCTCAGGTAAAGAGGACCCAGTACTTC. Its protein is CAWAQVKRTQYF.

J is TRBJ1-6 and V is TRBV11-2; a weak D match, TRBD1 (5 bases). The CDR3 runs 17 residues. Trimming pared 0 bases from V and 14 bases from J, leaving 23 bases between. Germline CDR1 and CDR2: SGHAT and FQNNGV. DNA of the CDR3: TGTGCCAGCAGCTTAGATTTGCCGGGGCTCCCCCTCGGGTCCCTCCACTTT. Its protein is CASSLDLPGLPLGSLHF.

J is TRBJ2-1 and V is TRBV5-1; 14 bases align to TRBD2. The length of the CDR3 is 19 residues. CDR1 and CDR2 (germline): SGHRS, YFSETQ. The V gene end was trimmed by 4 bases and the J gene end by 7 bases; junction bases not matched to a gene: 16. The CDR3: CASSAEGTLGLAGANEQFF. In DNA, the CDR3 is TGCGCCAGCAGCGCGGAGGGGACATTGGGACTAGCGGGAGCGAATGAGCAGTTCTTC.

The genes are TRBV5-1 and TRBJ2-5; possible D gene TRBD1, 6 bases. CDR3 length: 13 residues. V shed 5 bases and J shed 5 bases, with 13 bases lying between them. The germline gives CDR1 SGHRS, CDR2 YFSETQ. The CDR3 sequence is CASSRDQGETQYF. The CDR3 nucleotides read TGCGCCAGCAGTCGGGACCAGGGGGAGACCCAGTACTTC.

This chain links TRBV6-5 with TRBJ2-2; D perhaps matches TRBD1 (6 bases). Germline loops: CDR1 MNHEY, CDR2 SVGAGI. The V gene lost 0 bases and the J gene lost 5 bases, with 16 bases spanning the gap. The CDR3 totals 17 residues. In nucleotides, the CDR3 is TGTGCCAGCAGTTACTCGATTCAACAGGGAAAGACCGGGGAGCTGTTTTTT. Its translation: CASSYSIQQGKTGELFF.

The CDR3 sequence: CAWSLGAGPYEQYF. The CDR3 nucleotides read TGTGCCTGGAGTTTAGGAGCGGGGCCCTACGAGCAGTACTTC. V is TRBV30 and J is TRBJ2-7, with 7 bases fitting TRBD2. The length of the CDR3 is 14 residues. V lost 2 bases and J lost 2; bases outside the gene matches: 6. The V gene's germline CDR1 is GTSNPN and CDR2 SVGIG (reference sequence).

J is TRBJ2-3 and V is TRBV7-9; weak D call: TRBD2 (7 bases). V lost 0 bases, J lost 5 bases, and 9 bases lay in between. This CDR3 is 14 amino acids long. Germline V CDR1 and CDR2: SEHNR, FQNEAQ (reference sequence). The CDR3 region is CASSLAGGGDTQYF. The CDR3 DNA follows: TGTGCCAGCAGCTTAGCAGGGGGGGGAGATACGCAGTATTTT.

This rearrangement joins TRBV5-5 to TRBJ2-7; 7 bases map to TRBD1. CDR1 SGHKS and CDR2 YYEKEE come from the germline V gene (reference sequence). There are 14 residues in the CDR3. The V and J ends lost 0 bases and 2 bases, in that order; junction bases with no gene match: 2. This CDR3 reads CASSLGDSPYEQYF. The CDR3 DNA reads TGTGCCAGCAGCTTGGGGGACAGCCCCTACGAGCAGTACTTC.

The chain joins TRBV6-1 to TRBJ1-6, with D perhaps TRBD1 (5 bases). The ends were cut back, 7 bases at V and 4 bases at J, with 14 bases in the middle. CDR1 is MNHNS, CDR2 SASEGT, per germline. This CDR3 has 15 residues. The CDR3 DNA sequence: TGTGCCAGCAAAGGGGATCGGGGTTATAATTCACCCCTCCACTTT. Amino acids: CASKGDRGYNSPLHF.

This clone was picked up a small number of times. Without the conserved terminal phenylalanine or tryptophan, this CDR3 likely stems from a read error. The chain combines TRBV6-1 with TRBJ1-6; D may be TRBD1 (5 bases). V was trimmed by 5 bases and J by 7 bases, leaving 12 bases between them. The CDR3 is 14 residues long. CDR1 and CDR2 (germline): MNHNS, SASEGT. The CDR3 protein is CASSSGTENSPLHS. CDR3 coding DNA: TGTGCCAGCAGTTCCGGGACGGAAAATTCACCCCTCCACTCT.

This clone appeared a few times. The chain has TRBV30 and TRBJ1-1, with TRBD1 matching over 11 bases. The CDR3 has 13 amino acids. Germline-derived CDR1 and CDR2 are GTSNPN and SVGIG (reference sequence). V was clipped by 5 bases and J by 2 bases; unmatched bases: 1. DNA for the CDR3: TGTGCCTGGGGACAGGGGGCTAACACTGAAGCTTTCTTT. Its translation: CAWGQGANTEAFF.

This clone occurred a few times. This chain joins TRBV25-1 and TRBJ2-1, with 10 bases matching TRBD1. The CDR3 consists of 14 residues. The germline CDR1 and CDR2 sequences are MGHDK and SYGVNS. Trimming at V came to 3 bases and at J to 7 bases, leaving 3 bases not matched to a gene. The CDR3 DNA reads TGTGCCAGCAGTGAGGGACAGGGGTTAAATGAGCAGTTCTTC. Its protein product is CASSEGQGLNEQFF.

CDR3 sequence: CSAIGQGGGYGYTF. The CDR3 bases are TGCAGTGCTATCGGACAGGGAGGTGGCTATGGCTACACCTTC. V and J are TRBV20-1 and TRBJ1-2; 8 nucleotides agree with TRBD1. Germline CDR1 is DFQATT and CDR2 is SNEGSKA (reference sequence). Germline trimming cut 4 bases from V and 4 bases from J; bases unmatched to any gene: 8. The length of the CDR3 is 14 residues.

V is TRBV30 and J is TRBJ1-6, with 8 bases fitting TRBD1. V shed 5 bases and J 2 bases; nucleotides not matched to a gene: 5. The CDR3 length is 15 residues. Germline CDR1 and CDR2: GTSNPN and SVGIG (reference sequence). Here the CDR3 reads CAWGQGITYNSPLHF. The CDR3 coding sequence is TGTGCCTGGGGACAGGGTATCACCTATAATTCACCCCTCCACTTT. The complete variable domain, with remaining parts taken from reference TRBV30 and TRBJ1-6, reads SQTIHQWPATLVQPVGSPLSLECTVEGTSNPNLYWYRQAAGRGLQLLFYSVGIGQISSEVPQNLSASRPQDRQFILSSKKLLLSDSGFYLCAWGQGITYNSPLHFGNGTRLTVT.

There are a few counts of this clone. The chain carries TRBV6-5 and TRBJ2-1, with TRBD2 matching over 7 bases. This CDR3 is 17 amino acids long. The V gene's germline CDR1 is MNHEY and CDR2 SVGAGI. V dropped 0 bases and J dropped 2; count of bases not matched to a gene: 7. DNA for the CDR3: TGTGCCAGCAGTTACTCGTATCGGAGCGGGGCCTACAATGAGCAGTTCTTC. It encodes CASSYSYRSGAYNEQFF.

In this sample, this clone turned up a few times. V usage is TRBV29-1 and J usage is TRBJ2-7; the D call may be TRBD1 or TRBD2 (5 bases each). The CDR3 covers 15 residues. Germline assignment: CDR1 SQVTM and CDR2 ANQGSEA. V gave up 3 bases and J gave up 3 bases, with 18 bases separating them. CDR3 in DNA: TGCAGCGTTGAGAGGGACCGGGACGGGCTCTACGAGCAGTACTTC. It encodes CSVERDRDGLYEQYF.

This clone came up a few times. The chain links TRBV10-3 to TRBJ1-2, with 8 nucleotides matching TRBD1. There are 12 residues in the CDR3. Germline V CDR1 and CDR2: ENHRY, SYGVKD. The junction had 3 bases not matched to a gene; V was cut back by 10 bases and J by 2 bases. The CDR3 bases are TGTGCCACCCACAGGGGGAACTATGGCTACACCTTC. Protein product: CATHRGNYGYTF.

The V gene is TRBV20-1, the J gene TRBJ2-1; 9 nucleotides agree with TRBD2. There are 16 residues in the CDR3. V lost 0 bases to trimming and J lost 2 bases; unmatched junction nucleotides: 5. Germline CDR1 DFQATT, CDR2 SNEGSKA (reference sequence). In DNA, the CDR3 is TGCAGTGCTAGAGATGAGGGCGGGAGGGCCTACAATGAGCAGTTCTTC. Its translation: CSARDEGGRAYNEQFF.

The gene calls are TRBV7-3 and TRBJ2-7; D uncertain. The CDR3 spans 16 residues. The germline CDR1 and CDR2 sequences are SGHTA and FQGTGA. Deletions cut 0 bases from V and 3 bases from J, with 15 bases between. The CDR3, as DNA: TGTGCCAGCAGCTTAACTGGTGGGCAACAATACTACGAGCAGTACTTC. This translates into CASSLTGGQQYYEQYF.

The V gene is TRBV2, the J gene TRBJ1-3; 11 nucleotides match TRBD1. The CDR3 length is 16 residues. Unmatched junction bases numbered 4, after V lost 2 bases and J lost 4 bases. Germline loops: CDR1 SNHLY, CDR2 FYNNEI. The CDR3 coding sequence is TGTGCCAGCAGTGAACGGACAGGGGGCGGAGGAAACACCATATATTTT. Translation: CASSERTGGGGNTIYF.

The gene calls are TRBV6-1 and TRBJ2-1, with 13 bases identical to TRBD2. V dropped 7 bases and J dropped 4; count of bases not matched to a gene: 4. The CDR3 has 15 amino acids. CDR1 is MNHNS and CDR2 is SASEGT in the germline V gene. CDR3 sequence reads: CASTELAGGYNEQFF. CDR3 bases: TGTGCCAGCACCGAACTAGCGGGAGGGTACAATGAGCAGTTCTTC.

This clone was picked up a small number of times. The CDR3 here is CASSEAVREWTQYF. As DNA, the CDR3 is TGTGCCAGCAGTGAAGCGGTACGGGAGTGGACCCAGTACTTC. The rearrangement joins TRBV2 to TRBJ2-5; a weak D match, TRBD2 (6 bases). With 0 bases removed from V and 7 bases from J, the gap between germline ends came to 12 bases. The CDR3 consists of 14 residues. Germline lookup yields CDR1 SNHLY and CDR2 FYNNEI. Based on the CDR3 plus reference TRBV2 and TRBJ2-5, the full variable domain is EPEVTQTPSHQVTQMGQEVILRCVPISNHLYFYWYRQILGQKVEFLVSFYNNEISEKSEIFDDQFSVERPDGSNFTLKIRSTKLEDSAMYFCASSEAVREWTQYFGPGTRLLVL.

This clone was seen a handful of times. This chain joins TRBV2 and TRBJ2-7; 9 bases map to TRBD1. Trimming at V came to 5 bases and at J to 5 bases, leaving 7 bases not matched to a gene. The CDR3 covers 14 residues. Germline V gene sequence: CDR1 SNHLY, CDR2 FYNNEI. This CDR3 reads CASSLQGALDEQYF. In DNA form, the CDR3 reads TGTGCCAGCAGTTTACAGGGGGCATTGGACGAGCAGTACTTC.

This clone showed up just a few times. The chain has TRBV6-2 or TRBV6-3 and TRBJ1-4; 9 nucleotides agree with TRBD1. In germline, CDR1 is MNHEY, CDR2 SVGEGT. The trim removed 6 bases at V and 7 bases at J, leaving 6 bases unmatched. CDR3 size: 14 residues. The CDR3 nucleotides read TGTGCCAGCAGGACCGACAGGGGGTTTGAAAAACTGTTTTTT. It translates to CASRTDRGFEKLFF.